This TCR beta chain was recorded in a study of OX40 agonist ivuxolimab in advanced cancers. At the level of the study: Subjects had a mean age of 60 years, with a range of roughly 23 to 79; roughly 80% were male. Participants could have had prior anti-PD-1, anti-PD-L1 or anti-CTLA-4 therapy, and roughly 39% had some. Study-level points and caveats: The study found that CD8+ T cells averaged more expanded clones than CD4+.

About this clone itself: Its antigen is not identified.

Sequencing was performed with immunoSEQ multiplex PCR; in TCRdb, only in-frame clones are kept and a portion is missing. The data contain roughly 82,000 clones, 83% of them singletons. The ends lost 7 bases at V and 2 bases at J; junction bases unmatched: 3. The V gene's germline CDR1 is SNHLY and CDR2 FYNNEI. This CDR3 is 13 amino acids long. This chain uses TRBV2 with TRBJ1-1; 8 bases map to TRBD1. The sample consisted of CD4+ or CD8+ T cells sorted from blood, taken in a trial of the OX40 agonist ivuxolimab. This TCR was sampled from an adult with an advanced solid tumor such as melanoma, head and neck, liver or kidney cancer. The CDR3 nucleotides are TGTGCCAGCACCGGGACAGGAAACACTGAAGCTTTCTTT. Translating it yields CASTGTGNTEAFF.